The clone carrying this T cell receptor beta chain has only a few counts. The antigen remains undetermined. This specimen belongs to a study of post-analysis software for immune sequencing data. Study-level information: Relapsing-remitting, secondary progressive and progressive-relapsing courses of multiple sclerosis were included. Study outcomes and limitations: TRBV5-6, TRBV5-1 and TRBV20-1 were among several TRBV segments more frequent in patients than controls. With F measure, samples from one preparation batch clustered together strongly.

Tagging with unique molecular identifiers was a feature of the TCR beta cDNA libraries. TCRdb processed the PCR reads anew with MiXCR; each CDR3 protein has one entry. The table has 450,000 to 650,000 distinct CDR3 sequences, 44% seen once; the top ten hold over 1.5%. Germline CDR1 is SNHLY and CDR2 is FYNNEI. The length of the CDR3 is 12 residues. Trimming took 6 bases from V and 8 from J, leaving 13 bases between them. The sample comprised blood. The V and J genes are TRBV2 and TRBJ1-2, with D maybe TRBD1 (5 bases). The sequence came from a girl aged 10 to 17 with multiple sclerosis. CDR3 residues: CASRGGAGGYTF. Here the CDR3 DNA reads TGTGCCAGCAGGGGGGGAGCAGGAGGCTACACCTTC.